This T cell receptor (beta chain) was sequenced during a study of CXCR3-negative and CXCR3-positive naive CD8 T cells. All TRB cDNA libraries came from 5' RACE performed with UMI labels. TCRdb re-called the 5' RACE reads, yielding one record per CDR3 amino acid sequence without DNA. This repertoire includes fewer than 140,000 distinct CDR3 sequences. On this clonotype itself: Its matching antigen is unknown.

General observations from the study: Surface CD5 was comparable between naive subsets; TCR strength was inferred from TRB CDR3 properties. A higher hydrophobicity marked the TRB CDR3s of CXCR3-positive naive cells versus CXCR3-negative naive cells. After cryopreservation, CXCR3 expression dropped partially; most assays used fresh PBMCs.

Per germline, CDR1 DFQATT and CDR2 SNEGSKA (reference sequence). The CDR3 totals 15 residues. This TCR was recovered from a human donor in good health. Some clones in this sample may be carry-over from other donors' samples. Sequencing was performed on naive CXCR3+ CD8+ T cells from blood. As to subset: CD45RO-CCR7+CD27+CD95- naive CD8+ T cells expressing CXCR3 (TNR3+). The V call is TRBV20-1, the J call TRBJ2-1; the D gene TCRdb calls, TRBD2, cannot be checked with no DNA. This CDR3 is CSAPAWASGYNEQFF.